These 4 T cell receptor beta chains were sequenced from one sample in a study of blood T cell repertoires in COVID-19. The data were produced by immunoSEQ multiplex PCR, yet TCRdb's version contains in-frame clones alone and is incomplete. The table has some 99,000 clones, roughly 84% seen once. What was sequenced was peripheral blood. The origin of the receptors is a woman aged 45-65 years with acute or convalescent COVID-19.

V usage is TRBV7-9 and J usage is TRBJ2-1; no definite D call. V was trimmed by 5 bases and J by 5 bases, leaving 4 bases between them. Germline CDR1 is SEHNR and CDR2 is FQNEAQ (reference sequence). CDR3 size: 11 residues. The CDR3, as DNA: TGTGCCAGCAGCACTAACAATGAGCAGTTCTTC. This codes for CASSTNNEQFF.

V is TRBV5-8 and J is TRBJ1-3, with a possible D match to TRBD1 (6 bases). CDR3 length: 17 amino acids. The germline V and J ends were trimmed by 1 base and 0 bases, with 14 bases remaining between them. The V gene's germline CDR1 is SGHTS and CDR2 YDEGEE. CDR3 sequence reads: CASSLRTGGYSGNTIYF. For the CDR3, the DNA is TGTGCCAGCAGCTTGAGGACTGGGGGCTACTCTGGAAACACCATATATTTT.

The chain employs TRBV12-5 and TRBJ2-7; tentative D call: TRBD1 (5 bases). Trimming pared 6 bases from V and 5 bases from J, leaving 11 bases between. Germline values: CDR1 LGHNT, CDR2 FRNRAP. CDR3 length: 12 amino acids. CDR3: CASGPQGHEQYF. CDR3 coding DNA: TGTGCTAGTGGCCCTCAGGGTCACGAGCAGTACTTC. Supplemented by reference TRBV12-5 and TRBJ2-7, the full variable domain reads DARVTQTPRHKVTEMGQEVTMRCQPILGHNTVFWYRQTMMQGLELLAYFRNRAPLDDSGMPKDRFSAEMPDATLATLKIQPSEPRDSAVYFCASGPQGHEQYFGPGTRLTVT.

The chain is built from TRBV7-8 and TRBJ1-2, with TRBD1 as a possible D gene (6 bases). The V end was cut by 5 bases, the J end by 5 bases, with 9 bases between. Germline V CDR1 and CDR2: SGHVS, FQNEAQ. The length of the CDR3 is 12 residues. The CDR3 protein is CASSAQGYGYTF. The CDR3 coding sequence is TGTGCCAGCAGCGCACAGGGTTATGGCTACACCTTC.